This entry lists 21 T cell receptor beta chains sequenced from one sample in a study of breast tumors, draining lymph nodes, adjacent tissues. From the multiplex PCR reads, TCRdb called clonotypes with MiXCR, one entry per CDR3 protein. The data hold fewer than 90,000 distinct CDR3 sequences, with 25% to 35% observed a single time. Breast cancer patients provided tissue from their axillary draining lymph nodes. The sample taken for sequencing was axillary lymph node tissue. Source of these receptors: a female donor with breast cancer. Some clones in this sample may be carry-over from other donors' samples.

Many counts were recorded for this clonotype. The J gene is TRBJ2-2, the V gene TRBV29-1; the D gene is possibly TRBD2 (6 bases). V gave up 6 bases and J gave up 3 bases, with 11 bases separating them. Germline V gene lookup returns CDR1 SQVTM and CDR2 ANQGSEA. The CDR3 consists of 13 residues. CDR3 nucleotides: TGCAGCGTGGGGGACTTCTACACCGGGGAGCTGTTTTTT. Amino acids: CSVGDFYTGELFF.

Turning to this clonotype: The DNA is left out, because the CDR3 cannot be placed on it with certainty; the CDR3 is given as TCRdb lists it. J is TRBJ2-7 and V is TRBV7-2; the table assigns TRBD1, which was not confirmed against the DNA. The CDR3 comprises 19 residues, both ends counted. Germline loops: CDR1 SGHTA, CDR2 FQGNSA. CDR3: CASSFYICSGGAVSYEQYF.

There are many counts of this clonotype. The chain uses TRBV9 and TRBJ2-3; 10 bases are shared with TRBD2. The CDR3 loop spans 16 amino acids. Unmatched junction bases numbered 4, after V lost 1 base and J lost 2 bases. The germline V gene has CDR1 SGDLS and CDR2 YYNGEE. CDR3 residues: CASSVRTSGFTDTQYF. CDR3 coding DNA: TGTGCCAGCAGCGTAAGGACTAGCGGCTTCACAGATACGCAGTATTTT.

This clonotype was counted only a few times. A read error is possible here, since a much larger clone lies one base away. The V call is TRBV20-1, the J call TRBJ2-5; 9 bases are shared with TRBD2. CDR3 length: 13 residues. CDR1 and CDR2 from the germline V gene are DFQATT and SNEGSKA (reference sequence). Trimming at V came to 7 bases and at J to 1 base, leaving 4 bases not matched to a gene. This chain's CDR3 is CSVGLALQETQYF. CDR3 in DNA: TGCAGTGTAGGACTAGCGCTCCAAGAGACCCAGTACTTC.

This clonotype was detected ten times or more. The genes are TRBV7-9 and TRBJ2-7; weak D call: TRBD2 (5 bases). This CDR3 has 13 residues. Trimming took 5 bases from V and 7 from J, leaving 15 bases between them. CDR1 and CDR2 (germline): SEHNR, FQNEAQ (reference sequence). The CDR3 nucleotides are TGTGCCAGCAGCCCGCGAGGGCCTTTTGAGCAGTACTTC. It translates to CASSPRGPFEQYF.

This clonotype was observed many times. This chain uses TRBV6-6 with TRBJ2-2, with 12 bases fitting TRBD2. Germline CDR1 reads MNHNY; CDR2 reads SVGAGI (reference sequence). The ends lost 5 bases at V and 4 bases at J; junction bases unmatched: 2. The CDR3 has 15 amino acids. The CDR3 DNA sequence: TGTGCCAGCAGTCGGACTAGCGGGATCACCGGGGAGCTGTTTTTT. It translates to CASSRTSGITGELFF.

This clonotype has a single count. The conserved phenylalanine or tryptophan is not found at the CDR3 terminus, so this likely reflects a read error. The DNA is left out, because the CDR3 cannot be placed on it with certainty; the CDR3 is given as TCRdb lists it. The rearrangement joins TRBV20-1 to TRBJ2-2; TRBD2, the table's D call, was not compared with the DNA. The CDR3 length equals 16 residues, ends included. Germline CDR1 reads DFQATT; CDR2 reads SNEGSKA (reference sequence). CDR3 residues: CSASGTSTANTGELMS.

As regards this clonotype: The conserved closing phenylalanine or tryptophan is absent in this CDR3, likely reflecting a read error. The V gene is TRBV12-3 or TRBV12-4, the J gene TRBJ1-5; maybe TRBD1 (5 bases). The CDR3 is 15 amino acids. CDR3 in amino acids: CAGSLQGLNNQPQHS. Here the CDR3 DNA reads TGTGCCGGCAGTTTGCAGGGCCTGAACAATCAGCCCCAGCATTCT.

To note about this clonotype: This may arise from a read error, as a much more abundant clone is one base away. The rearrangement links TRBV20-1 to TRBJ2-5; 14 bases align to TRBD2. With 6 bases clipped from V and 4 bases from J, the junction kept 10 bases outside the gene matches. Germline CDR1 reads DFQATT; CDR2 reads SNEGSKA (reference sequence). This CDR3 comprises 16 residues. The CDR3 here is CSAPGATSGRVETQYF. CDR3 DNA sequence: TGCAGTGCCCCCGGGGCGACTAGCGGGAGGGTAGAGACCCAGTACTTC.

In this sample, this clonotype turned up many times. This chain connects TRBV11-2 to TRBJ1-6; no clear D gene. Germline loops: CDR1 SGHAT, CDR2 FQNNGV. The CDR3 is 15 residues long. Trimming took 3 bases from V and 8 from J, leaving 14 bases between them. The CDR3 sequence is CASSFGRTRDSPLHF. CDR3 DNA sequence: TGTGCCAGCAGCTTCGGACGGACGCGCGATTCACCCCTCCACTTT.

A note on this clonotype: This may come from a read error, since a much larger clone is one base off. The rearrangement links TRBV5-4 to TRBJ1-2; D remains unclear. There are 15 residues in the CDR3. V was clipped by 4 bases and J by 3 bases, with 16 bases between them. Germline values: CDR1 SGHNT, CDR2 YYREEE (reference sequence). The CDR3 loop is CASSPGAAQDYGYTF. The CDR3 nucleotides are TGTGCCAGCAGCCCCGGTGCAGCGCAGGACTATGGCTACACCTTC. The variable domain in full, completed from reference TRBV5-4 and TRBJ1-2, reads ETGVTQSPTHLIKTRGQQVTLRCSSQSGHNTVSWYQQALGQGPQFIFQYYREEENGRGNFPPRFSGLQFPNYSSELNVNALELDDSALYLCASSPGAAQDYGYTFGSGTRLTVV.

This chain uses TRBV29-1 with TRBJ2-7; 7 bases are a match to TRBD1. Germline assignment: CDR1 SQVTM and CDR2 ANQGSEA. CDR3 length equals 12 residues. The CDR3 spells CSAFRDRREQYF. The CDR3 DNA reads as TGCAGTGCTTTCCGGGACAGAAGGGAGCAGTACTTC.

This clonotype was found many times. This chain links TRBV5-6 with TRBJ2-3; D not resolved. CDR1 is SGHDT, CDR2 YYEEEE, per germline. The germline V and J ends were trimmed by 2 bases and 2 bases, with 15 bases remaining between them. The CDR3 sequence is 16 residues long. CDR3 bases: TGTGCCAGCAGCTTAAGATTTATCCCTCCCACAGATACGCAGTATTTT. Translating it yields CASSLRFIPPTDTQYF.

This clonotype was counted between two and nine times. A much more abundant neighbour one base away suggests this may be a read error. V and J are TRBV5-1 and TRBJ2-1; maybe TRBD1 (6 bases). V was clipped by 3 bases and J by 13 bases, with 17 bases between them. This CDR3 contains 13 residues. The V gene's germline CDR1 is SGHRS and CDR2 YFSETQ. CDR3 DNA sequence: TGCGCCAGCAGCTCCCTTACAGGGTTCGACCAGTTCTTC. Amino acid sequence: CASSSLTGFDQFF.

The DNA of the CDR3 is TGTGCCAGCAGTTCATTCATAATACCGAACACTGAAGCTTTCTTT. It encodes CASSSFIIPNTEAFF. The J gene is TRBJ1-1, the V gene TRBV6-2 or TRBV6-3; D call uncertain. Trimming shortened V by 4 bases and J by 1 base, and 13 bases separated the two germline ends. The germline V gene encodes CDR1 MNHEY and CDR2 SVGEGT. This CDR3 spans 15 amino acids.

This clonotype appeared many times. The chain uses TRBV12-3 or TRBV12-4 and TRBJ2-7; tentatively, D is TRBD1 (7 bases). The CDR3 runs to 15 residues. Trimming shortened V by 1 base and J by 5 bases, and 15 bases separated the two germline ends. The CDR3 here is CASSLGRGRLDEQYF. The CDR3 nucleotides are TGTGCCAGCAGTTTAGGGAGGGGGCGACTCGACGAGCAGTACTTC.

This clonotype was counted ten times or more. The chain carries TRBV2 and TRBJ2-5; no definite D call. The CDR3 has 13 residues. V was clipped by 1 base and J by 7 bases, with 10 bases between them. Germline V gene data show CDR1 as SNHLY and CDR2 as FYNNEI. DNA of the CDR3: TGTGCCAGCAGTGAAGGGGGTTTTGGGACCCAGTACTTC. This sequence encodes CASSEGGFGTQYF.

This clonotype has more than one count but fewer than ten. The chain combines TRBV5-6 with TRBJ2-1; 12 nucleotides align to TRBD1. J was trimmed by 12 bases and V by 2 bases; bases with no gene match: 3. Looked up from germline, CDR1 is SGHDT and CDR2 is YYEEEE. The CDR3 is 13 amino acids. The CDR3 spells CASSFGTGGLQFF. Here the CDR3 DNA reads TGTGCCAGCAGCTTCGGGACAGGGGGCTTGCAGTTCTTC.

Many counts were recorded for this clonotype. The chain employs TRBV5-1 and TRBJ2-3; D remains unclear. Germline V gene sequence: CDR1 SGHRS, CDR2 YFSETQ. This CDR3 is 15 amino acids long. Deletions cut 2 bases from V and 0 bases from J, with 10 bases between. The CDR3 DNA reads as TGCGCCAGCAGCTTTCGACGATTAAGCACAGATACGCAGTATTTT. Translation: CASSFRRLSTDTQYF.

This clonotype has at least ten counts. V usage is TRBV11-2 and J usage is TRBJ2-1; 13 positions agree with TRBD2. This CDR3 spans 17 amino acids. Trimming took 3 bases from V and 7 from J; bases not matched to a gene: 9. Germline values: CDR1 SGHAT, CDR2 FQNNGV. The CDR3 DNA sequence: TGTGCCAGCAGCTTCAGAGGACTAGCGGGAGCGTGGAATGAGCAGTTCTTC. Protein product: CASSFRGLAGAWNEQFF.

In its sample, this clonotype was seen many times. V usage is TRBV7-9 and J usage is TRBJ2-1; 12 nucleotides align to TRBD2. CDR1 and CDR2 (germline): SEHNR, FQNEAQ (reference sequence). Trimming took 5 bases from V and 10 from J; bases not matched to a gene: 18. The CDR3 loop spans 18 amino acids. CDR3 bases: TGTGCCAGCAGCCCGAGCTTAGGGAGGACTAGCGGGACGAGAGAGCAGTTCTTC. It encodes CASSPSLGRTSGTREQFF. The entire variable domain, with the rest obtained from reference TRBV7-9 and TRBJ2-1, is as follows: DTGVSQNPRHKITKRGQNVTFRCDPISEHNRLYWYRQTLGQGPEFLTYFQNEAQLEKSRLLSDRFSAERPKGSFSTLEIQRTEQGDSAMYLCASSPSLGRTSGTREQFFGPGTRLTVL.